These 3 T cell receptor beta chains came from one sample sequenced in a study of blood T cell repertoires in COVID-19 (dated by TCRdb to 2018 to 2020). Library prep was done by the immunoSEQ multiplex PCR assay. This immuneACCESS table, as held by TCRdb, lists in-frame sequences with V and J called but not all clones. Of the missing ones, under half trace to an unresolved V gene in checked studies; the others have no known cause. A total of some 78,000 clones appear in this sample, roughly 85% of them only once. Of the sample, about 5.3% falls within the top ten clones. The sample taken for sequencing was peripheral blood. The receptors stem from a woman over 75 with active or convalescent COVID-19.

This sequence joins TRBV27 and TRBJ2-7, with 12 bases aligning to TRBD1. The CDR3 has 14 residues. CDR1 is MNHEY, CDR2 SMNVEV, per germline (reference sequence). Losses at the gene ends were 6 bases for V and 6 bases for J; bases not matched to a gene: 6. The CDR3: CASSPGQGASEQYF. The CDR3 DNA follows: TGTGCCAGCAGCCCGGGACAGGGGGCATCCGAGCAGTACTTC.

The chain uses TRBV19 and TRBJ1-2; D unresolved. V was clipped by 5 bases and J by 5 bases, with 12 bases between them. The CDR3 is made up of 13 amino acids. Germline assignment: CDR1 LNHDA and CDR2 SQIVND (reference sequence). CDR3 amino acids: CASSLVPGYGYTF. Here the CDR3 DNA reads TGTGCCAGTAGTCTAGTACCGGGTTATGGCTACACCTTC.

The V call is TRBV2, the J call TRBJ1-5; D remains ambiguous. Germline V CDR1 and CDR2: SNHLY, FYNNEI. V gave up 0 bases and J gave up 6 bases, with 6 bases separating them. The CDR3 is made up of 13 amino acids. CDR3 amino acids: CASSEATGQPQHF. The DNA of the CDR3 is TGTGCCAGCAGTGAAGCTACGGGTCAGCCCCAGCATTTT.